The next 9 T cell receptor beta chains were all read from a single sample in a study of blood T cell repertoires in COVID-19 (TCRdb year 2020). Library construction relied on the immunoSEQ multiplex PCR assay. Not all clones reach the TCRdb copy of this immuneACCESS table, which keeps in-frame sequences only. Checked studies attribute under half of the gap to unresolved V genes and leave the rest unexplained. A total of some 67,000 clones appear in this sample, approximately 90% of them only once. The ten largest clones capture 1% to 1.5% of the sample. The sample consisted of peripheral blood. The source of these receptors is a woman in her fifties or sixties with acute or convalescent COVID-19.

The chain joins TRBV5-1 to TRBJ2-5; D uncertain. Germline-derived CDR1 and CDR2 are SGHRS and YFSETQ. This CDR3 is built from 12 residues. V gave up 5 bases and J gave up 0 bases, with 5 bases separating them. CDR3 amino acids: CASRLYQETQYF. CDR3 nucleotides: TGCGCCAGCAGATTATACCAAGAGACCCAGTACTTC.

This clone occurred a few times. The V gene is TRBV5-8, the J gene TRBJ1-3; D is undetermined. Trimming pared 2 bases from V and 4 bases from J, leaving 16 bases between. CDR1 and CDR2 from the germline V gene are SGHTS and YDEGEE. CDR3 length equals 16 residues. The chain's CDR3 is CASSLGTPIGGNTIYF. CDR3 in DNA: TGTGCCAGCAGCTTAGGTACCCCAATCGGGGGAAACACCATATATTTT.

The genes are TRBV28 and TRBJ1-6; 8 bases are a match to TRBD1. The CDR3 is made up of 15 amino acids. J was trimmed by 10 bases and V by 2 bases; bases with no gene match: 7. Germline V gene lookup returns CDR1 MDHEN and CDR2 SYDVKM. The CDR3 protein is CASSLRTGRRSPLHF. CDR3 bases: TGTGCCAGCAGTTTACGGACAGGGCGTAGGTCACCCCTCCACTTT.

The CDR3, as DNA: TGCGCCAGCACCCTGGACTGGTTCCTCAATCAGCCCCAGCATTTT. Translation gives CASTLDWFLNQPQHF. The gene calls are TRBV10-1 and TRBJ1-5; D is ambiguous. Looked up from germline, CDR1 is WNHNN and CDR2 is SYGVQD (reference sequence). The CDR3 has 15 residues. The V end was cut by 7 bases, the J end by 3 bases, with 16 bases between.

The V gene is TRBV5-5, the J gene TRBJ2-7; a possible D gene is TRBD1 (6 bases). The CDR3 has 13 amino acids. V was pared by 4 bases and J by 4 bases, with 12 bases between. Germline values: CDR1 SGHKS, CDR2 YYEKEE (reference sequence). The CDR3 DNA follows: TGTGCCAGCAGCCTTATAGGGGGTTACGAGCAGTACGTC. This encodes CASSLIGGYEQYV.

In this sample, this clone turned up a few times. The chain joins TRBV5-1 to TRBJ2-7, with 8 bases lining up with TRBD2. The J segment lost 1 base and the V segment lost 0 bases, leaving 6 bases of the junction unmatched. This CDR3 spans 16 amino acids. CDR1 is SGHRS, CDR2 YFSETQ, per germline. CDR3 in amino acids: CASSLGGGGHSYEQYV. CDR3 nucleotide sequence: TGCGCCAGCAGCTTGGGCGGCGGGGGGCATTCCTACGAGCAGTACGTC.

The V and J genes are TRBV10-3 and TRBJ2-3, with 13 bases fitting TRBD2. The CDR3 spans 17 residues. With 5 bases clipped from V and 3 bases from J, the junction kept 8 bases outside the gene matches. In germline, CDR1 is ENHRY, CDR2 SYGVKD. CDR3 bases: TGTGCCATCAGTTTCGGACTAGCGGGAGTATTAACAGATACGCAGTATTTT. As protein: CAISFGLAGVLTDTQYF.

The V and J genes are TRBV15 and TRBJ2-7; 8 bases match TRBD2. Germline trimming cut 0 bases from V and 2 bases from J; bases unmatched to any gene: 15. CDR3 length: 19 residues. Germline values: CDR1 LNHNV, CDR2 YYDKDF (reference sequence). The CDR3 loop is CATSRDLGGLGSGTYEQYV. The CDR3 DNA reads TGTGCCACCAGCAGAGATCTAGGTGGGCTAGGTAGCGGGACCTACGAGCAGTACGTC.

The V call is TRBV6-6, the J call TRBJ1-3; perhaps TRBD1 as D (5 bases). Germline CDR1 MNHNY, CDR2 SVGAGI (reference sequence). There are 12 residues in the CDR3. The V gene lost 6 bases and the J gene lost 4 bases, with 7 bases spanning the gap. CDR3 sequence reads: CASRGLGNTIYF. The CDR3 DNA reads as TGTGCCAGCAGGGGGCTCGGAAACACCATATATTTT.